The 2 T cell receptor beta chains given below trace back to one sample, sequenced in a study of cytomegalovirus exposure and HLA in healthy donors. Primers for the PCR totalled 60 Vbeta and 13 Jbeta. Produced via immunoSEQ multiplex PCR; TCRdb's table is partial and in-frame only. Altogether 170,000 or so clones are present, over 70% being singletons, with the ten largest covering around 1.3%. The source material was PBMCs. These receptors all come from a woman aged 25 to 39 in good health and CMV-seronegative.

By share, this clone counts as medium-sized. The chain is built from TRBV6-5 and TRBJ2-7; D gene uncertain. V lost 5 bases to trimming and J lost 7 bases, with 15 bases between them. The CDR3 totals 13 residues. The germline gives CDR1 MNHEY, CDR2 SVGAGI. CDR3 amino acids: CASSNPSTREQYF. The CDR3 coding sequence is TGTGCCAGCAGTAATCCTTCCACGAGGGAGCAGTACTTC.

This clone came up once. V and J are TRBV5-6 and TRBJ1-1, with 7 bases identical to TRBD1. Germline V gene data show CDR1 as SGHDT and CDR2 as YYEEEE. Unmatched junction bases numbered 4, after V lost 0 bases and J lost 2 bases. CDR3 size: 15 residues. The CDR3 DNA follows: TGTGCCAGCAGCTTGGGGGGGACAGCCAACACTGAAGCTTTCTTT. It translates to CASSLGGTANTEAFF.